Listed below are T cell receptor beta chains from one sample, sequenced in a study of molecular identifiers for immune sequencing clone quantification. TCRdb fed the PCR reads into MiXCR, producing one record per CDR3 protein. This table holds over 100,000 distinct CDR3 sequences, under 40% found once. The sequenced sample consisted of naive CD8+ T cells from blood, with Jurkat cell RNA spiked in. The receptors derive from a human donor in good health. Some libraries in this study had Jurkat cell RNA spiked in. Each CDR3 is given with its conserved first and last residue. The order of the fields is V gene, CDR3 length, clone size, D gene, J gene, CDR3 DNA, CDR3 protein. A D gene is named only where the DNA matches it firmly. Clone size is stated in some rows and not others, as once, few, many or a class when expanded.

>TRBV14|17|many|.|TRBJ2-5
TGTGCCAGCAGCCAAGTGGCGGGCGTCCAGGGCCAAGAGACCCAGTACTTC
CASSQVAGVQGQETQYF
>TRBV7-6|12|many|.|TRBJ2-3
TGTGCCAGCAGCTCCAAGCCAGATACGCAGTATTTT
CASSSKPDTQYF
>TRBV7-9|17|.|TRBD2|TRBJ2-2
TGTGCCAGCAGCCCACCGGGACTAGCGGTCCTCGGCGGGGAGCTGTTTTTT
CASSPPGLAVLGGELFF
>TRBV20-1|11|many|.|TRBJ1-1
TGCAGTGCTACACAGGGAAATGAAGCTTTCTTT
CSATQGNEAFF
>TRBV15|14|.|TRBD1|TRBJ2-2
TGTGCCACCAGCGACAGGGGGGGCACCGGGGAGCTGTTTTTT
CATSDRGGTGELFF
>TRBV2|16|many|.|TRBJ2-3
TGTGCCAGCAGGGTCGATAGGGGTCTAGTTAAGGATACGCAGTATTTT
CASRVDRGLVKDTQYF
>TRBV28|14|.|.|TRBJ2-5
TGTGCCAGCAGTTCGTACAGGGCGGAAGAGACCCAGTACTTC
CASSSYRAEETQYF
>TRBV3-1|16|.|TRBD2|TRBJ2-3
TGTCCCAGCAGCCAAGATTTTGGCGGGAGTTCGGATACGCAGTATTTT
CPSSQDFGGSSDTQYF
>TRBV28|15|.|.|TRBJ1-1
TGTGCCAGCACCCACACGCCGACAGGAGGATCTGAAGCTATCTTT
CASTHTPTGGSEAIF
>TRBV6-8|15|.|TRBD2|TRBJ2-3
TGTGCCACCTATCGAAGAGGGACTACCCCAGATACGCAGTATTTT
CATYRRGTTPDTQYF
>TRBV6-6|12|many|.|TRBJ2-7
TGTGCCAGCAGTTCTGCCTACTACGAGCAGTACTTC
CASSSAYYEQYF
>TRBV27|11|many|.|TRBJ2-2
TGTGCCAGCACCAACGCCGGGGAGCTGTTTTTT
CASTNAGELFF
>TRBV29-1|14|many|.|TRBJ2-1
TGCAGCGTTGATAGTCAGGTAGTTTCTGGTGAGCAGTTCTTC
CSVDSQVVSGEQFF
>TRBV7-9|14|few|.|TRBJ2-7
TGTGCCAGCAGCCCAGATACAGGGATCTACGAGCAGTACTTC
CASSPDTGIYEQYF
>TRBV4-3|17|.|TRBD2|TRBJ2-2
TGCGCCAGCAGCCTTGTAGCGGGAGGTGGTGGTACCGGGGAGCTGTTTTTT
CASSLVAGGGGTGELFF
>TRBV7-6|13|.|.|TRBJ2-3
TGTGCCAGCAGCCCGACTAGGCTAGATACGCAGTATTTT
CASSPTRLDTQYF
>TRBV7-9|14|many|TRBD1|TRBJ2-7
TGTGCCAGCAGCCTTACGGGACAGAAATACGAGCAGTACTTC
CASSLTGQKYEQYF
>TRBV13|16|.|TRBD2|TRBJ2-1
TGTGCCAGCAGCTACCTAGCGGGGATCTCCTACAATGAGCAGTTCTTC
CASSYLAGISYNEQFF
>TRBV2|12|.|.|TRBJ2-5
TGTGCCAGCAGTGAGGGACCGGAGACCCAGTACTTC
CASSEGPETQYF
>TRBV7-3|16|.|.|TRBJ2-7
TGTGCCAGCAGCATATCCCCAAGCGGCAACACCAACGAGCAGTACTTC
CASSISPSGNTNEQYF
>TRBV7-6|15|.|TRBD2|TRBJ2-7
TGTGCCAGCAGCTTTGGGACTAGCGGGAGCTACGAGCAGTACTTC
CASSFGTSGSYEQYF
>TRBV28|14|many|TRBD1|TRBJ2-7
TGTGCCAGCAGTTTGGGCAGGGGGCTCTACGAGCAGTACTTC
CASSLGRGLYEQYF
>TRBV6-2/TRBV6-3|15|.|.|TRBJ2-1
TGTGCCAGCAGTCCCCTCTGGCCCTTTCACAATGAGCAGTTCTTC
CASSPLWPFHNEQFF
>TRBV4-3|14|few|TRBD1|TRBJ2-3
TGCGCCAGCAGCCCGGGACAGGGGGCAGATACGCAGTATTTT
CASSPGQGADTQYF
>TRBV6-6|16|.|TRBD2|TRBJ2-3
TGTGCCAGCAGCACCGATCTAGCGGGAGTAACAGATACGCAGTATTTT
CASSTDLAGVTDTQYF
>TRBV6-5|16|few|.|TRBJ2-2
TGTGCCAGCAGCTCCGGGCCGGCGGTCAACACCGGGGAGCTGTTTTTT
CASSSGPAVNTGELFF
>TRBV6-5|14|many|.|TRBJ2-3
TGTGCCAGCAGCGAAAATCAAGCGGTAGATACGCAGTATTTT
CASSENQAVDTQYF
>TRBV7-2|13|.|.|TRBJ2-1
TGTGCCAGCAGCTTAGGGGGGCCAGGTGAGCAGTTCTTC
CASSLGGPGEQFF
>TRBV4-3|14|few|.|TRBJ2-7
TGCGCCAGCAGCCATAATCGGGGGACCTACGAGCAGTACTTC
CASSHNRGTYEQYF
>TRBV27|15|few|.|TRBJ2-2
TGTGCCAGCAGTCCCGGCAGGGGTATTACCGGGGAGCTGTTTTTT
CASSPGRGITGELFF
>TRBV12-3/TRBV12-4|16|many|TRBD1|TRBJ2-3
TGTGCCAGCAGCTACTGGGACAGGGGGCTCACAGATACGCAGTATTTT
CASSYWDRGLTDTQYF
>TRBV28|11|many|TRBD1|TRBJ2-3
TGTGCCAGCAGGCGACAGGGTACGCAGTATTTT
CASRRQGTQYF
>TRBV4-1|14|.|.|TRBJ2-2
TGCGCCAGCAGGGTAGGGCCTAACACCGGGGAGCTGTTTTTT
CASRVGPNTGELFF
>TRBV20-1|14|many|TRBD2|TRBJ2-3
TGCAGTGCTAGTCCTAGCGGCCCCACAGATACGCAGTATTTT
CSASPSGPTDTQYF
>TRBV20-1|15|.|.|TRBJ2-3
TGCAGTGCTAGAGAGGGAGGTTCTAGCACAGATACGCAGTATTTT
CSAREGGSSTDTQYF
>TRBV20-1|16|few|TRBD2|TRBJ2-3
TGCAGTGCTCCCAGGAAGCCGGGACTAGGCACAGATACGCAGTATTTT
CSAPRKPGLGTDTQYF
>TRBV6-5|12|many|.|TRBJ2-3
TGTGCCAGCAGAGGACCCACAGATACGCAGTATTTT
CASRGPTDTQYF
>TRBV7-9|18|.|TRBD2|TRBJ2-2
TGTGCCAGCAGCTTTGTGGCTAGCGGGAGTAAGGACACCGGGGAGCTGTTTTTT
CASSFVASGSKDTGELFF
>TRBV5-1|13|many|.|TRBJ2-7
TGCGCCAGCAGCAGGGGACGCCAGTACGAGCAGTACTTC
CASSRGRQYEQYF
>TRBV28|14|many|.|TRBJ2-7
TGTGCCAGCTCACGCCGGGACACAAACTACGAGCAGTACTTC
CASSRRDTNYEQYF